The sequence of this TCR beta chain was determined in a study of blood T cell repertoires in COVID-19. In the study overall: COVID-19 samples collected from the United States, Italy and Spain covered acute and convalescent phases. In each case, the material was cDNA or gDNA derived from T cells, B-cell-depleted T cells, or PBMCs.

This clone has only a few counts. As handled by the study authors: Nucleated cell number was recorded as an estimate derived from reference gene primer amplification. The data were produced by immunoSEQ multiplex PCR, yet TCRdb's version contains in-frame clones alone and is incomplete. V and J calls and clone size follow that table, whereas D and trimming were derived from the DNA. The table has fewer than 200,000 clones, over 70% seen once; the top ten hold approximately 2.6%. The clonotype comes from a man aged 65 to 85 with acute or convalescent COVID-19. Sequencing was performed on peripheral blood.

The DNA of the CDR3 is TGTGCCAGCAGAGCGGTCCCCGGACAGGGTAATTCACCCCTCCACTTT. It specifies CASRAVPGQGNSPLHF. The chain couples TRBV28 to TRBJ1-6; 8 bases line up with TRBD1. Germline V CDR1 and CDR2: MDHEN, SYDVKM. The CDR3 is 16 residues long. Trimming removed 6 bases from V and 6 bases from J; junction bases left unmatched: 10.